The present T cell receptor beta chain was sequenced within a study of CD8+CD57+ T cells in acquired aplastic anemia. The TCR beta profiling, which covered VDJ combination and CDR3 sequence, was carried out using genomic DNA as the template. TCRdb recomputed calls from the reads with MiXCR, one row per CDR3 protein. Of 170,000 or so distinct CDR3 sequences in the sample, about 60% were seen once. It was patients with CD8+CD57+ cell expansion by flow cytometry who were chosen for sequencing. After removal of 5 bases from V and 5 bases from J, the junction contained 9 bases not matched to a gene. The germline gives CDR1 WNHNN, CDR2 SYGVQD (reference sequence). CDR3 length: 14 residues. This clonotype was found many times.

The sequenced sample consisted of sorted CD4+, CD8+, or CD8+CD57+ T cells (not recorded which) from PBMCs. The TCR originated in a human donor with aplastic anemia. The rearrangement links TRBV10-1 to TRBJ2-7; 7 positions match TRBD1. The CDR3 coding sequence is TGCGCCAGCAGTCTAGGCAGGGGGTCCAACGAGCAGTACTTC. Translated: CASSLGRGSNEQYF.